This T cell receptor (beta chain) comes out of a study of human T cells and chemical hapten exposure. At the level of the study: On approximately 2 cm by approximately 2 cm of upper inner arm skin, sensitization was performed with 2% DPC. Variation in per-sample TCR yields came mainly from small pooled library volume differences.

Using its own MiXCR run on the RACE reads, TCRdb lists one record per CDR3 protein. The table records about 190,000 distinct CDR3 sequences, around 23% of them present only once. The CDR3 runs to 11 residues. The germline V and J ends were trimmed by 5 bases and 9 bases, with 8 bases remaining between them. Germline lookup yields CDR1 SGHTA and CDR2 FQGNSA. The table lists this clonotype with a few counts. What it binds is not known. Time point defined: patch test 3, about 24 weeks after DPC sensitization. Treatment meaning: therapeutic diphenylcyclopropenone sensitization with weekly scalp DPC. Study-wide findings and caveats: The study found expanded TCRs formed significantly more large CDR3 similarity clusters than controls.

V is TRBV7-2 and J is TRBJ2-1; unclear D gene. The sequence came from a woman aged 40 to 55 with alopecia areata. Some clones in this sample may be carry-over from other donors' samples. Here the sequenced sample was whole blood, taken in connection with sensitization to the hapten diphenylcyclopropenone (DPC). This CDR3 is CASSRPGEQFF. CDR3 DNA: TGTGCCAGCAGCCGTCCGGGTGAGCAGTTCTTC.